This T cell receptor (beta chain) was profiled in a study of blood T cell repertoires in COVID-19. Turning to the study itself: PBMCs, B-cell-depleted T cells, or T cells provided the cDNA or gDNA that made up the material.

Profiling relied on immunoSEQ multiplex PCR, and the TCRdb table lists in-frame clones only, not all of them. In the table there are roughly 240,000 clones, just under 90% of which are singletons. Germline lookup yields CDR1 GTSNPN and CDR2 SVGIG (reference sequence). Losses at the gene ends were 3 bases for V and 12 bases for J; bases not matched to a gene: 7. CDR3 length: 14 residues. Participants in the exposed group had met a COVID-19 case in the 2 weeks before joining the study. The chain joins TRBV30 to TRBJ1-6, with 11 nucleotides matching TRBD1. Sequencing input: PBMCs or T cells enriched from blood (not recorded which). The origin of this receptor is a man aged 50-60 years who had been exposed to COVID-19. The CDR3 sequence is CAWRKDRGRVPLHF. CDR3 coding DNA: TGTGCCTGGAGGAAGGACAGGGGGCGAGTACCCCTCCACTTT.